A single sample gave rise to the 11 T cell receptor beta chains below, sequenced in a study of OX40 agonist ivuxolimab in advanced cancers. This table comes from immunoSEQ multiplex PCR, and its TCRdb copy is limited to in-frame clones, with some not included. The table includes 43,000 or so clones, around 90% detected once. The specimen comprised CD4+ or CD8+ T cells sorted from blood, sampled in a trial of the OX40 agonist ivuxolimab. These receptors came from an adult with an advanced solid tumor such as melanoma, head and neck, liver or kidney cancer.

The chain employs TRBV14 and TRBJ2-3, with unresolved D. Per the germline V gene, CDR1 is SGHDN and CDR2 is FVKESK. The ends were cut back, 0 bases at V and 4 bases at J, with 8 bases in the middle. This CDR3 spans 14 amino acids. This CDR3 reads CASSQDLDSDTQYF. The CDR3 nucleotides read TGTGCCAGCAGCCAAGATCTTGATTCAGATACGCAGTATTTT.

This clone was seen a single time. The chain is built from TRBV19 and TRBJ1-2; tentative D call: TRBD1 (5 bases). This CDR3 region has 15 residues. Per germline, CDR1 LNHDA and CDR2 SQIVND (reference sequence). Trimming took off 5 bases at V and 4 bases at J, with 17 bases between the two ends. The CDR3 loop is CASSLGDFGSYGYTF. The CDR3 nucleotides are TGTGCCAGTAGTCTTGGGGACTTTGGGAGCTATGGCTACACCTTC. Filled out from reference TRBV19 and TRBJ1-2, the complete variable domain reads DGGITQSPKYLFRKEGQNVTLSCEQNLNHDAMYWYRQDPGQGLRLIYYSQIVNDFQKGDIAEGYSVSREKKESFPLTVTSAQKNPTAFYLCASSLGDFGSYGYTFGSGTRLTVV.

The chain is built from TRBV9 and TRBJ2-6; D gene uncertain. Germline-derived CDR1 and CDR2 are SGDLS and YYNGEE. This CDR3 has 16 residues. With 4 bases removed from V and 0 bases from J, the gap between germline ends came to 11 bases. CDR3 DNA: TGTGCCAGCAGCTCGCAAAGGGTCTCTGGGGCCAACGTCCTGACTTTC. It yields the protein CASSSQRVSGANVLTF.

This clone has just a few counts. V is TRBV6-5 and J is TRBJ1-1; D is undetermined. The germline V gene encodes CDR1 MNHEY and CDR2 SVGAGI. Between the trimmed V and J ends, which lost 9 bases and 2 bases, there was a span of 16 bases. The CDR3 runs 14 residues. Here the CDR3 reads CASSDRNRNTEAFF. The DNA of the CDR3 is TGTGCCAGTTCGGACCGGAACAGAAACACTGAAGCTTTCTTT.

This clone was seen just once. V is TRBV7-9 and J is TRBJ2-2, with 9 bases lining up with TRBD1. Germline V gene sequence: CDR1 SEHNR, CDR2 FQNEAQ (reference sequence). J lost 0 bases, V lost 5 bases, and 10 bases had no gene match. This CDR3 is built from 18 residues. In nucleotides, the CDR3 is TGTGCCAGCAGCACCTACGGACAGGGGCCATCGAACACCGGGGAGCTGTTTTTT. Amino acid sequence: CASSTYGQGPSNTGELFF.

The gene calls are TRBV11-1 and TRBJ1-2; perhaps TRBD1 as D (5 bases). Germline V gene sequence: CDR1 SGHAT, CDR2 FQDESV (reference sequence). V was pared by 5 bases and J by 1 base, with 14 bases between. This CDR3 has 15 residues. CDR3: CASSHGTADNYGYTF. In DNA, the CDR3 is TGTGCCAGCAGCCACGGGACGGCCGATAACTATGGCTACACCTTC.

The chain combines TRBV27 with TRBJ2-2, with D possibly being TRBD2 (5 bases). The CDR3 is made up of 14 amino acids. The V end was cut by 3 bases, the J end by 2 bases, with 7 bases between. Germline values: CDR1 MNHEY, CDR2 SMNVEV (reference sequence). Written as DNA, the CDR3 is TGTGCCAGCAGTTTCCGGACTAACACCGGGGAGCTGTTTTTT. Protein product: CASSFRTNTGELFF.

The genes are TRBV23-1 and TRBJ1-1; D gene ambiguous. TRBV23-1 is classed as an ORF, of uncertain function. V lost 0 bases to trimming and J lost 7 bases, with 9 bases between them. This CDR3 has 13 residues. Written as DNA, the CDR3 is TGCGCCAGCAGTCAATCGACCCAGAATGAAGCTTTCTTT. It is translated as CASSQSTQNEAFF.

The chain has TRBV5-1 and TRBJ2-1; D possibly corresponds to TRBD1 (5 bases). The CDR3 consists of 14 residues. Per germline, CDR1 SGHRS and CDR2 YFSETQ. V shed 1 base and J shed 7 bases, with 12 bases lying between them. The CDR3 DNA sequence: TGCGCCAGCAGCTTGAAGGTGTCAGGGAATGAGCAGTTCTTC. Amino acids: CASSLKVSGNEQFF.

The DNA for the CDR3 is TGTGCCATCAGTGATACTAGCGGGAGAGGGAGACACAGGAATGAGCAGTTCTTC. It specifies CAISDTSGRGRHRNEQFF. This chain uses TRBV10-3 with TRBJ2-1, with TRBD2 matching over 11 bases. The CDR3 extends over 18 amino acids. The V and J ends lost 3 bases and 7 bases, in that order; junction bases with no gene match: 14. Germline lookup yields CDR1 ENHRY and CDR2 SYGVKD.

This rearrangement joins TRBV29-1 to TRBJ2-1; D is possibly TRBD2 (6 bases). Germline lookup yields CDR1 SQVTM and CDR2 ANQGSEA. Trimming cost V 4 bases and J 8 bases, with 9 bases left between them. The CDR3 runs 11 residues. The CDR3 nucleotides are TGCAGCGTTGGCGGGGCCCATGAGCAGTTCTTC. This encodes CSVGGAHEQFF.